This section outlines one T cell receptor (beta chain) sequence together with its context. Original processing methods: Amplified reference gene primers provided the basis for estimating nucleated cell counts. Produced via immunoSEQ multiplex PCR; TCRdb's table is partial and in-frame only. The V and J calls and clone size come from that table; D and trimming were worked out from the DNA. The repertoire holds around 300,000 clones, with about 86% as singletons. V lost 10 bases, J lost 1 base, and 15 bases stayed unmatched. CDR3 size: 16 residues. Germline CDR1 is MNHNY and CDR2 is SVGAGI (reference sequence). These data originate in a study of blood T cell repertoires in COVID-19. Study overall: COVID-19 samples, acute and convalescent, were from the United States, Italy and Spain. Sample material is recorded as cDNA or gDNA derived from T cells, B-cell-depleted T cells, or PBMCs.

The TCR originated in a woman aged 25 to 39 who had recovered from COVID-19. Material for sequencing was peripheral blood. The chain is built from TRBV6-6 and TRBJ2-5, with 7 bases matching TRBD2. The CDR3 region has the DNA TGTGCCACCCTCGAGGTTGGGGGAGGGTCCCAAGAGACCCAGTACTTC. Its protein product is CATLEVGGGSQETQYF.